This entry describes one T cell receptor (beta chain). This clonotype was observed many times. What this receptor recognizes is not known. Base qualities are not recorded, but no much larger clone differs from it by a single base. To make first-strand cDNA, Superscript III was used along with a set of TRAV- and TRBV-specific primers so that both the TCRalpha and TCRbeta chains were covered. TCRs were amplified for about 20 PCR cycles with Phusion, using a constant-region primer paired with the adapter attached to the V primers. Isolated mRNA was amplified with the MessageAmp II aRNA Amplification Kit, using a roughly 17-hour in vitro transcription at 37°C. The Dynabeads mRNA DIRECT Purification Kit was used to isolate mRNA for TCR sequencing. A second 25-cycle Phusion PCR added indexed Illumina adapters, and products were purified with AMPure XP beads. Deep sequencing of TCRalpha and TCRbeta libraries was performed on an Illumina MiniSeq instrument. In the authors' own workflow: Using custom Perl scripts, TCR sequences that encoded the same protein were pooled, out-of-frame sequences were dropped, and the abundance of each clonotype was calculated. The analysis excluded TCR sequences that were supported by just one read. Among the metrics used to describe the repertoires were Shannon entropy, Gini index, clonality, richness, and the frequency of TCRs shared between repertoires. The public reads were run again by TCRdb, first through fastp at Q25 and then through MiXCR, and only productive beta chains were kept. Rows are combined by CDR3 protein, so each entry shows the most common genes and DNA. TCRdb's processing, not the authors', yielded these V and J calls. The sample yields about 89,000 distinct CDR3 sequences; around 9.2% were counted once. The ten largest clones represent 0.8% to 1.3% of the sample.

The time point label here, explained by the study, means: before trial treatment. Donors were enrolled in RACIN, a single-arm phase I dose-escalation trial combining nivolumab, ipilimumab, aspirin, low-dose cyclophosphamide and low-dose radiotherapy. Patients with advanced, TIL-negative solid tumors were considered eligible. Counted from cysteine to phenylalanine, this CDR3 has 15 amino acids. Only the CDR3 DNA is retained, 45 bases long and in frame from the first base. The germline V gene (reference sequence) provides CDR1 DFQATT and CDR2 SNEGSKA. The V end gives up 1 base and the J end 0 bases, leaving 3 bases in the junction not matched to a gene. The data are from a study of low-dose radiotherapy and immunotherapy resistance in tumors (dated by TCRdb to the early 2020s). Context from the whole study: In Cohort 1, each fraction delivered 0.5 Gy every 2 weeks, and the prescribed total PTV dose was 6.5 Gy. Cohort 2 received 1 Gy per fraction every two weeks, with a total of 13 Gy over 26 weeks. Eight patients were included in the translational analysis: three from the first dose cohort and the first five from the second dose cohort. No randomization into treatment groups was done for the people taking part in the trial. Patients were given nivolumab as a 240 mg flat dose every two weeks and ipilimumab at 1 mg/kg every six weeks, with both drugs delivered intravenously. Intravenous cyclophosphamide at 200 mg/m2 was administered every two weeks, one day ahead of each radiation and immunotherapy administration. Starting on cycle 1 day 1, patients took 300 mg of aspirin by mouth once a day for four cycles.

Here the chain combines TRBV20-1 and TRBJ1-5, with 7 junctional bases fitting TRBD1. The origin of this receptor is a male donor with prostate cancer. The sequences come from PBMCs, collected before treatment. The DNA reads as follows: TGCAGTGCTAGAGTGGCAGGGGGTAGCAATCAGCCCCAGCATTTT. It codes for CSARVAGGSNQPQHF.